This T cell receptor beta chain stems from a study of blood T cell repertoires in COVID-19 (TCRdb year 2020). In terms of the full investigation: Samples from collaborators originated in the United States, Italy and Spain and spanned both the acute and convalescent phases of COVID-19. Nearly every sample came with metadata listing a de-identified subject ID, COVID-19 status, age in years and sex. The samples were drawn from two sources: the first 160 participants of the ongoing ImmuneRACE study, and 950 to 1,500 subjects contributed by 6 global collaborators. Where HLA class I and class II types were available, the types were taken from metadata supplied by the sample provider, not from assay-based typing. Deeply sampled blood TCRbeta repertoires from subjects exposed to, actively infected with, or recovered from COVID-19 were included in the dataset. A freely available public database, intended as a resource for researchers studying the immune response to SARS-CoV-2, is where the repertoires were released. The material from the prospective study consisted of cDNA or gDNA derived from T cells, B-cell-depleted T cells, or PBMCs.

Collaborating institutions collected whole blood in K2EDTA tubes following their own protocols. For TCRbeta analysis, collaborator samples were shipped as frozen whole blood, as isolated PBMCs, or as DNA extracted from either sample type. TCRbeta CDR3 regions were amplified from genomic DNA using the immunoSEQ Assay, a bias-controlled multiplex PCR. Processing in the source paper ran as follows. The number of nucleated cells in each sample was estimated by amplification of reference gene primers within the assay. Sequence reads were collapsed and filtered to measure the absolute abundance of every unique TCRbeta CDR3 rearrangement. Productive Simpson clonality was computed per sample as the square root of Simpson's diversity index over productive rearrangements. In TCRdb, the immuneACCESS table is reduced to in-frame sequences with V and J assigned. These tables do not hold every clone; where another copy was compared, an unresolved V gene accounts for under half, and the others remain unexplained. V, J and clone size are those of that table, while D and trimming were read from the DNA. Across this sample there are under 200,000 clones, with 60% to 85% seen only once. The ten most abundant clones make up about 8.3% of the sample.

Of note for this clone: It has no known antigen specificity. Base qualities are not at hand, and no much larger clone is one base apart.

General conclusions and limits of the study: The quantity of clinical and demographic metadata differed by source and by participant and was supplied without curation.

This receptor was identified in a man aged 55 to 69 with acute or convalescent COVID-19. The sequencing sample was made of peripheral blood.

The DNA reads as follows: TGCAGCGGACTGAGTAGCGGGGGCTACGAGCAGTACTTC. This yields the protein CSGLSSGGYEQYF. The V and J segments used are TRBV29-1 and TRBJ2-7; TRBD2 matches 9 bases in the middle. V lost 7 bases and J lost 3 bases, and the count of bases not matched to a germline gene is 7. From the cysteine up to the phenylalanine, the CDR3 has a length of 13 residues. The kept DNA is CDR3 alone, 39 bases in frame from the first base. For CDR1 and CDR2, the germline V gene lists SQVTM and ANQGSEA.